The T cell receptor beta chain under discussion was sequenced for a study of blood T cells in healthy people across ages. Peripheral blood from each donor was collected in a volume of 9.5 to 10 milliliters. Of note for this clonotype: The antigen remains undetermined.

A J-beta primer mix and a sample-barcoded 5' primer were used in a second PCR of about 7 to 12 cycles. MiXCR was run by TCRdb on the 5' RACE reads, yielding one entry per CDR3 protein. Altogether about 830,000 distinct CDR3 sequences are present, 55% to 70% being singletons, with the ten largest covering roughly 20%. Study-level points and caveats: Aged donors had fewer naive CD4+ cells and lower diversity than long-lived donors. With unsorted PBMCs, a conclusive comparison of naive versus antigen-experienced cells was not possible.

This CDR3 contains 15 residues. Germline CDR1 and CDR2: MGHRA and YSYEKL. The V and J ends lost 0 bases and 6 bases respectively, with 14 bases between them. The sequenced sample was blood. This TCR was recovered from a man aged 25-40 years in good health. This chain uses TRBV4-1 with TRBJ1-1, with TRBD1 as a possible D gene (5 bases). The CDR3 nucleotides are TGCGCCAGCAGCCAAGATCCAGGGTACACCGCTGAAGCTTTCTTT. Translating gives CASSQDPGYTAEAFF.